Below are 7 T cell receptor beta chains sequenced from a single sample in a study of T cells in Graves' hyperthyroidism and ophthalmopathy (dated by TCRdb to about 2019). The library came from multiplex PCR. TCRdb records Illumina HiSeq 2000 as the sequencer. Amplification of TCR beta CDR3 regions was carried out from RNA transcripts. For the first round of RT-PCR on the TCR CDR3, the HTBI primer set was used together with the Qiagen OneStep RT-PCR kit. TCRdb ran its own pipeline on the public reads, namely fastp trimming at Q25 and MiXCR clone calling, and kept in-frame beta chains. All rows with the same CDR3 protein become a single entry with the most common DNA and genes. A total of approximately 400,000 distinct CDR3 sequences appear in this sample, approximately 15% of them only once. The top ten clonotypes cover approximately 30% of the sample. Sequencing was done on a sample of blood. These receptors were obtained from a woman aged 18-29 years with Graves' hyperthyroidism that later progressed to Graves' ophthalmopathy.

This clonotype was seen repeatedly, ten times or more. The chain joins TRBV7-9 to TRBJ2-5, with D perhaps given as TRBD1 or TRBD2 (8 bases each). The CDR3 has 16 residues. With 3 bases removed from V and 4 bases from J, the gap between germline ends came to 18 bases. Germline V gene sequence: CDR1 SEHNR, CDR2 FQNEAQ (reference sequence). The CDR3 loop is CASSFLSGTGRETQYF. CDR3 nucleotide sequence: TGTGCCAGCAGCTTCCTTAGCGGGACAGGTCGAGAGACCCAGTACTTC. Combining the CDR3 with reference TRBV7-9 and TRBJ2-5 gives the whole variable domain DTGVSQNPRHKITKRGQNVTFRCDPISEHNRLYWYRQTLGQGPEFLTYFQNEAQLEKSRLLSDRFSAERPKGSFSTLEIQRTEQGDSAMYLCASSFLSGTGRETQYFGPGTRLLVL.

This clonotype was detected many times. V and J are TRBV6-1 and TRBJ1-2, with a weak D call TRBD1 (5 bases). This CDR3 has 12 residues. Looked up from germline, CDR1 is MNHNS and CDR2 is SASEGT. The V end lost 7 bases, the J end lost 8 bases, and 14 bases lay between the germline ends. CDR3 in DNA: TGTGCCAGCAAACAGGCACAGAGGGGCTACACCTTC. It yields the protein CASKQAQRGYTF.

This clonotype was picked up many times. The chain employs TRBV18 and TRBJ2-1; 13 nucleotides agree with TRBD2. V was pared by 0 bases and J by 6 bases, with 2 bases of the junction left unmatched. CDR1 KGHSH and CDR2 LQKENI come from the germline V gene. This CDR3 comprises 16 residues. CDR3 sequence reads: CASSPPLAGGGNEQFF. DNA of the CDR3: TGTGCCAGCTCACCACCACTAGCGGGAGGGGGCAATGAGCAGTTCTTC.

The genes are TRBV6-6 and TRBJ2-7, with 7 nucleotides matching TRBD1. The length of the CDR3 is 15 residues. CDR1 and CDR2 from the germline V gene are MNHNY and SVGAGI (reference sequence). Losses at the gene ends were 0 bases for V and 3 bases for J; bases not matched to a gene: 5. CDR3 DNA sequence: TGTGCCAGCAGTTACTCAGGCGACAGGGACTACGAGCAGTACTTC. It codes for CASSYSGDRDYEQYF.

The V and J genes are TRBV6-1 and TRBJ2-5; TRBD2 matches 10 bases. Germline CDR1 is MNHNS and CDR2 is SASEGT. This CDR3 has 14 amino acids. J gave up 12 bases and V 3 bases, and 10 bases lay outside the gene matches. CDR3 coding DNA: TGTGCCAGCAGTGATGGCCCCCAACTAGCGGGAAAGTACTTC. Protein: CASSDGPQLAGKYF.

The table lists this clonotype with many counts. The rearrangement uses TRBV6-1 and TRBJ2-3; tentatively, D is TRBD1 or TRBD2 (6 bases each). Trimming shortened V by 8 bases and J by 0 bases, and 12 bases separated the two germline ends. CDR3 size: 14 residues. Per the germline V gene, CDR1 is MNHNS and CDR2 is SASEGT. CDR3 in amino acids: CASRRGTSTDTQYF. Written as DNA, the CDR3 is TGTGCCAGCCGGAGGGGGACTAGCACAGATACGCAGTATTTT.

Note on this clonotype: A much larger clonotype is one base distant, so this may be a read error. This sequence joins TRBV27 and TRBJ2-7; tentative D call: TRBD1 (6 bases). The CDR3 is 13 residues long. Per the germline V gene, CDR1 is MNHEY and CDR2 is SMNVEV (reference sequence). As DNA, the CDR3 is TGTGCCAGCCAGGGGATTGGGTCCTACGGGCAGTACTTC. It yields the protein CASQGIGSYGQYF.